This is a list of T cell receptor beta chains from one sample in a study of cytomegalovirus exposure and HLA in healthy donors. Clones were sequenced by immunoSEQ multiplex PCR, and TCRdb holds only the in-frame ones, with some missing. Here the sample spans 100,000 to 150,000 clones, 15% to 20% being singletons. The specimen sequenced was PBMCs. All receptors come from a female donor in good health and CMV-seropositive. Each CDR3 is given with its conserved first and last residue. D genes are given only for firm matches. Clone size is given for some rows only: seen once, a few or many times, or a class if the clone is expanded.

D gene: TRBD2; J gene: TRBJ2-1; V gene: TRBV5-4; clone size: few; CDR3 length: 14; CDR3 DNA: TGTGCCAGCAGCTACCGGGGGCGGGGGGGTGAGCAGTTCTTC; CDR3 protein: CASSYRGRGGEQFF
D gene: NA; J gene: TRBJ2-7; V gene: TRBV10-3; clone size: NA; CDR3 length: 13; CDR3 DNA: TGTGCCATCAGTGATTTCAGGGACTCCCAGCAGTACTTC; CDR3 protein: CAISDFRDSQQYF
D gene: NA; J gene: TRBJ2-6; V gene: TRBV7-9; clone size: NA; CDR3 length: 18; CDR3 DNA: TGTGCCAGCAGCTTAGCTGCAGGGCTGATCTCTGGGGCCAACGTCCTGACTTTC; CDR3 protein: CASSLAAGLISGANVLTF
D gene: TRBD2; J gene: TRBJ2-5; V gene: TRBV10-3; clone size: NA; CDR3 length: 15; CDR3 DNA: TGTGCCATCCGCGGGACTAGCGAGACCCAAGAGACCCAGTACTTC; CDR3 protein: CAIRGTSETQETQYF
D gene: TRBD2; J gene: TRBJ2-1; V gene: TRBV27; clone size: NA; CDR3 length: 15; CDR3 DNA: TGTGCCAGCAGTTCATTAGCGGGATCGTACAATGCGCAGTTCTTC; CDR3 protein: CASSSLAGSYNAQFF
D gene: NA; J gene: TRBJ1-1; V gene: TRBV5-1; clone size: NA; CDR3 length: 13; CDR3 DNA: TGCGCCAGCTTTCAGGTAGGAGGCACTGAAGCTTTCTTT; CDR3 protein: CASFQVGGTEAFF
D gene: NA; J gene: TRBJ1-5; V gene: TRBV27; clone size: NA; CDR3 length: 14; CDR3 DNA: TGTGCCAGCAGTTTATCCCCCAGGGCTCAACCCCAGCATTTT; CDR3 protein: CASSLSPRAQPQHF
D gene: TRBD1; J gene: TRBJ2-4; V gene: TRBV30; clone size: few; CDR3 length: 14; CDR3 DNA: TGTGCCTGGAGTGTAGGGGACAGTGTAAACATTCAGTACTTC; CDR3 protein: CAWSVGDSVNIQYF
D gene: TRBD1; J gene: TRBJ1-3; V gene: TRBV4-1; clone size: few; CDR3 length: 15; CDR3 DNA: TGCGCCAGCAGCCAGGACAGGGCTCCTGGAAACACCATATATTTT; CDR3 protein: CASSQDRAPGNTIYF
D gene: NA; J gene: TRBJ1-2; V gene: TRBV29-1; clone size: NA; CDR3 length: 11; CDR3 DNA: TGCAGCGTTGAGGGCCCAGGGGGCTACACCTTC; CDR3 protein: CSVEGPGGYTF
D gene: NA; J gene: TRBJ1-2; V gene: TRBV5-1; clone size: NA; CDR3 length: 14; CDR3 DNA: TGCGCCAGCAGCTGGGCCCAGGGGAACTATGGCTACACCTTC; CDR3 protein: CASSWAQGNYGYTF
D gene: NA; J gene: TRBJ1-2; V gene: TRBV9; clone size: NA; CDR3 length: 13; CDR3 DNA: TGTGCCAGCAGCGTATTACCACAGGGATCCACCTTATTC; CDR3 protein: CASSVLPQGSTLF
D gene: NA; J gene: TRBJ1-1; V gene: TRBV7-9; clone size: few; CDR3 length: 13; CDR3 DNA: TGTGCCAGCAGCTTAGGAGGGTTGACTGAAGCTTTCTTT; CDR3 protein: CASSLGGLTEAFF
D gene: TRBD1; J gene: TRBJ2-7; V gene: TRBV5-4; clone size: few; CDR3 length: 12; CDR3 DNA: TGTGCCAGCAGCCACAACCGGGACAGGGAGTACTTC; CDR3 protein: CASSHNRDREYF
D gene: TRBD1; J gene: TRBJ1-2; V gene: TRBV30; clone size: NA; CDR3 length: 13; CDR3 DNA: TGTGCCTGGAGAGGGACAGGGGCCTATGGCTACACCTTC; CDR3 protein: CAWRGTGAYGYTF
D gene: NA; J gene: TRBJ2-3; V gene: TRBV6-5; clone size: few; CDR3 length: 14; CDR3 DNA: TGTGCCAGCAGTCGGGGGTTTAGCACAGATACGCAGTATTTT; CDR3 protein: CASSRGFSTDTQYF
D gene: TRBD1; J gene: TRBJ1-3; V gene: TRBV29-1; clone size: few; CDR3 length: 14; CDR3 DNA: TGCAGCGTACTCAAGGGACAGTCTGGAAACACCATATATTTT; CDR3 protein: CSVLKGQSGNTIYF
D gene: TRBD1; J gene: TRBJ2-3; V gene: TRBV6-5; clone size: NA; CDR3 length: 14; CDR3 DNA: TGTGCCAGCAGTTACGGACAGGGCACAGATACGCAGTATTTT; CDR3 protein: CASSYGQGTDTQYF
D gene: TRBD2; J gene: TRBJ2-3; V gene: TRBV7-2; clone size: few; CDR3 length: 18; CDR3 DNA: TGTGCCAGCAGCGCCAACGGGGGACGGGGGGAGGGTACAGATACGCAGTATTTT; CDR3 protein: CASSANGGRGEGTDTQYF
D gene: NA; J gene: TRBJ2-3; V gene: TRBV28; clone size: few; CDR3 length: 14; CDR3 DNA: TGTGCCAGCAGTTTGGGGGGAAGCACAGATACGCAGTATTTT; CDR3 protein: CASSLGGSTDTQYF
D gene: NA; J gene: TRBJ2-7; V gene: TRBV4-3; clone size: NA; CDR3 length: 14; CDR3 DNA: TGCGCCAGCAGCCAAGTCTTACTCCTAGCCGAGCAGTACTTC; CDR3 protein: CASSQVLLLAEQYF
D gene: NA; J gene: TRBJ1-6; V gene: TRBV5-4; clone size: few; CDR3 length: 14; CDR3 DNA: TGTGCCAGCAGCTTGGTTGGGAGTGTTTCACCCCTCCACTTT; CDR3 protein: CASSLVGSVSPLHF
D gene: NA; J gene: TRBJ2-2; V gene: TRBV19; clone size: few; CDR3 length: 15; CDR3 DNA: TGTGCCAGTAGTATAGTGGCTAGAAACACCGGGGAGCTGTTTTTT; CDR3 protein: CASSIVARNTGELFF
D gene: NA; J gene: TRBJ2-3; V gene: TRBV5-1; clone size: few; CDR3 length: 14; CDR3 DNA: TGCGCCAGCAGCTTGGGAGGACACACAGATACGCAGTATTTT; CDR3 protein: CASSLGGHTDTQYF
D gene: NA; J gene: TRBJ1-2; V gene: TRBV28; clone size: NA; CDR3 length: 15; CDR3 DNA: TGTGCCAGCAGTAGACAAGGCCGCGGGTACTATGGCTACACCTTC; CDR3 protein: CASSRQGRGYYGYTF
D gene: TRBD1; J gene: TRBJ2-7; V gene: TRBV5-4; clone size: NA; CDR3 length: 13; CDR3 DNA: TGTGCCAGCAGTAGGGACAGTCCCTACGAGCAGTACTTC; CDR3 protein: CASSRDSPYEQYF